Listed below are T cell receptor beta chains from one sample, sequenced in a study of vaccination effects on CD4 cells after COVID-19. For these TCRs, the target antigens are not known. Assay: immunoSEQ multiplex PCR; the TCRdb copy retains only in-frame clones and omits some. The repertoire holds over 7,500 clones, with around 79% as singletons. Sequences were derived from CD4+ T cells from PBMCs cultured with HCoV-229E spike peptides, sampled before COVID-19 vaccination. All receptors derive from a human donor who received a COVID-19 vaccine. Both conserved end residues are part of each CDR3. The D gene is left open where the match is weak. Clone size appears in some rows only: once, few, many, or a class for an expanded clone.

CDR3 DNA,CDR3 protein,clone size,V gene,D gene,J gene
TGTGCCAGCAGCCTCCAGACAGGTCGAAGCACTGAAGCTTTCTTT,CASSLQTGRSTEAFF,.,TRBV7-9,.,TRBJ1-1
TGTGCCAGCAGCTTTTTTACAGATACGCAGTATTTT,CASSFFTDTQYF,.,TRBV7-2,.,TRBJ2-3
TGTGCCAGCAGCCAAGGGGCCTCGGGGCATAGATCCTACGAGCAGTACTTC,CASSQGASGHRSYEQYF,few,TRBV3-1/TRBV3-2,.,TRBJ2-7
TGTGCCAGCTCACCCGACAGGCAGTATGGCTACACCTTC,CASSPDRQYGYTF,.,TRBV18,.,TRBJ1-2
TGTGCCACCAGCAAGACAGGAAACTACGAGCAGTACTTC,CATSKTGNYEQYF,.,TRBV24-1,.,TRBJ2-7
TGTGCCAGTAGTACCCTCGACAGGGGGTTATCTGGAAACACCATATATTTT,CASSTLDRGLSGNTIYF,.,TRBV19,TRBD1,TRBJ1-3
TGCGCCAGCAGCCACCCCGTTCGGGGGGTGGAGACCCAGTACTTC,CASSHPVRGVETQYF,.,TRBV4-1,TRBD2,TRBJ2-5
TGTGCCAGTCGAGCGTCAGGACGGAGTTTCTACGAGCAGTACTTC,CASRASGRSFYEQYF,.,TRBV19,.,TRBJ2-7
TGTGCCAGCAGCGTTAATGCTGGGGGCTACAATGAGCAGTTCTTC,CASSVNAGGYNEQFF,.,TRBV9,.,TRBJ2-1
TGTGCCAGTAGCCCGGACAGCAGCTTAGGGCAGTACTTC,CASSPDSSLGQYF,.,TRBV19,.,TRBJ2-7
TGTGCCAGCTCGCCCTACGGGGGGCAAGAGACCCAGTACTTC,CASSPYGGQETQYF,.,TRBV18,TRBD2,TRBJ2-5
TGTGCCAGCTCACCACCGGGACAGGGAACCAATGAGCAGTTCTTC,CASSPPGQGTNEQFF,.,TRBV18,TRBD1,TRBJ2-1
TGCGCCAGCAGCTTGTACAGGTCAGTGCAGTACTTC,CASSLYRSVQYF,.,TRBV5-1,.,TRBJ2-7
TGCGCCAGCAGCGTACAGGCGGGGAACACTGAAGCTTTCTTT,CASSVQAGNTEAFF,.,TRBV5-1,.,TRBJ1-1
TGTGCCAGCAGTCCCCTCGCTAGCGGGAGGCCTGAGAACACCGGGGAGCTGTTTTTT,CASSPLASGRPENTGELFF,few,TRBV5-4,TRBD2,TRBJ2-2
TGTGCCAGCAAGGCCGCGACAGGGGGCCCTAAGGAAGCTTTCTTT,CASKAATGGPKEAFF,.,TRBV6-5,TRBD1,TRBJ1-1
TGCAGCGTTGCTCGGGATACGTCGTCCGGCTACACCTTC,CSVARDTSSGYTF,once,TRBV29-1,.,TRBJ1-2
TGCGCCAGCAGCCAAGACGGCAGTGCGGGATGGGATACCCAGTACTTC,CASSQDGSAGWDTQYF,.,TRBV4-1,.,TRBJ2-5
TGTGCCAGCATCAAGGACAGGAGCAATTCACCCCTCCACTTT,CASIKDRSNSPLHF,.,TRBV13,TRBD1,TRBJ1-6
TGTGCCAGCAGTTTCCAGGGTAGCACAGATACGCAGTATTTT,CASSFQGSTDTQYF,.,TRBV28,.,TRBJ2-3
TGTGCCAGCAGCTTGCCGCTCGGGGAGCTGTTTTTT,CASSLPLGELFF,.,TRBV7-9,.,TRBJ2-2
TGTGCCAGCAGCCCAGGAGCGGGACTGGGTACAGATACGCAGTATTTT,CASSPGAGLGTDTQYF,few,TRBV4-2,TRBD2,TRBJ2-3
TGTGCCAGCAGCAAATTACAGGGGGCGAGCAATCAGCCCCAGCATTTT,CASSKLQGASNQPQHF,.,TRBV11-2,TRBD1,TRBJ1-5
TGTGCCAGCAGCTCGGGTAGCGGGGAGTACTACAATGAGCAGTTCTTC,CASSSGSGEYYNEQFF,.,TRBV5-5,TRBD2,TRBJ2-1
TGTGCCAGCAGTTACGACGGCAATCAGCCCCAGCATTTT,CASSYDGNQPQHF,few,TRBV6-6,.,TRBJ1-5
TGCGCCAGCAGCTTGGCCCAGAGCACCGGGGAGCTGTTTTTT,CASSLAQSTGELFF,.,TRBV5-1,.,TRBJ2-2